The 26 T cell receptor beta chains listed next were all sequenced from one sample in a study of CD8+CD57+ T cells in acquired aplastic anemia. Profiling that covered TCR beta VDJ and CDR3 relied on genomic DNA as its template. TCRdb called the reads again in MiXCR, with one record for every CDR3 protein. The sample has 50,000 or so distinct CDR3 sequences, 57% seen once. Individuals selected for sequencing had exhibited CD8+CD57+ cell expansion on flow cytometry. The material sequenced was sorted CD4+, CD8+, or CD8+CD57+ T cells (not recorded which) from PBMCs. These receptors were taken from a human donor with aplastic anemia.

The gene calls are TRBV10-3 and TRBJ2-5; 7 bases match TRBD1. V dropped 3 bases and J dropped 3; count of bases not matched to a gene: 10. Germline loops: CDR1 ENHRY, CDR2 SYGVKD. This CDR3 has 16 residues. CDR3 sequence (DNA): TGTGCCATCAGTGACCGAAAGGGACAGTTGGAAGAGACCCAGTACTTC. Amino acid sequence: CAISDRKGQLEETQYF.

This chain uses TRBV7-2 with TRBJ2-7; D is possibly TRBD1 (5 bases). V was shortened by 4 bases and J by 2 bases, with 9 bases between the two germline ends. This CDR3 is 13 amino acids long. The germline V gene encodes CDR1 SGHTA and CDR2 FQGNSA. CDR3 bases: TGTGCCAGCAGCTCACAGGTGCCCTACGAGCAGTACTTC. Translating it yields CASSSQVPYEQYF.

The chain recombines TRBV20-1 with TRBJ1-1; 7 nucleotides match TRBD1. The CDR3 loop spans 17 amino acids. Germline CDR1 reads DFQATT; CDR2 reads SNEGSKA (reference sequence). V shed 6 bases and J 1 base; nucleotides not matched to a gene: 17. In nucleotides, the CDR3 is TGCAGTGCCAGTAAACGACAGGGTTTCTTACGGAACACTGAAGCTTTCTTT. Protein sequence: CSASKRQGFLRNTEAFF.

The genes are TRBV2 and TRBJ1-6; a weak D match, TRBD1 (6 bases). The V gene's germline CDR1 is SNHLY and CDR2 FYNNEI. V gave up 10 bases and J gave up 7 bases, with 20 bases separating them. The CDR3 totals 15 residues. The CDR3 DNA follows: TGTGCCACCGACCGGCGGAGGACAGCCAATTCACCCCTCCACTTT. Translated: CATDRRRTANSPLHF.

The chain employs TRBV25-1 and TRBJ1-5; D is uncertain. The V end was cut by 3 bases, the J end by 0 bases, with 9 bases between. The CDR3 length is 15 residues. Per germline, CDR1 MGHDK and CDR2 SYGVNS. For the CDR3, the DNA is TGTGCCAGCAGTGAGACGATTTATAGCAATCAGCCCCAGCATTTT. Residues: CASSETIYSNQPQHF.

The table lists this clonotype with a few counts. V and J are TRBV19 and TRBJ1-1, with a weak D call TRBD1 (5 bases). Germline CDR1 LNHDA, CDR2 SQIVND (reference sequence). V was shortened by 4 bases and J by 4 bases, with 13 bases between the two germline ends. The CDR3 has 14 amino acids. CDR3 sequence reads: CASSSWGGGTEAFF. CDR3 nucleotides: TGTGCCAGTAGTAGCTGGGGGGGAGGCACTGAAGCTTTCTTT.

The chain uses TRBV29-1 and TRBJ2-7; D gene ambiguous. This CDR3 contains 12 residues. V lost 0 bases and J lost 3, with 6 bases in between. Germline V lookup: CDR1 SQVTM, CDR2 ANQGSEA. In nucleotides, the CDR3 is TGCAGCGTTGAAGAGTCGGGCTACGAGCAGTACTTC. Amino acid sequence: CSVEESGYEQYF.

Concerning this clonotype: The CDR3 ends on some other residue instead of the conserved phenylalanine or tryptophan, so this is likely a read error. No DNA is shown, since the ends of the CDR3 on it are uncertain; the CDR3 is the one TCRdb lists. The rearrangement uses TRBV4-1 and TRBJ1-4. 12 amino acids form the CDR3, both terminal residues included. Germline V CDR1 and CDR2: MGHRA, YSYEKL. CDR3 sequence reads: CASSQSPGLNSY.

The rearrangement joins TRBV4-3 to TRBJ2-7; D call uncertain. With 1 base removed from V and 1 base from J, the gap between germline ends came to 11 bases. CDR3 size: 15 residues. Germline V gives CDR1 LGHNA, CDR2 YSLEER. The CDR3 coding sequence is TGCGCCAGCAGCCAAGTGAGACACGGGTCCTACGAGCAGTACTTC. This sequence encodes CASSQVRHGSYEQYF.

At least ten counts were recorded for this clonotype. The chain links TRBV6-5 to TRBJ2-2; possible D gene TRBD2, 6 bases. The CDR3 totals 14 residues. Germline CDR1 MNHEY, CDR2 SVGAGI. V lost 4 bases and J lost 1, with 7 bases in between. This CDR3 reads CASSWGVNTGELFF. The CDR3 region has the DNA TGTGCCAGCAGTTGGGGGGTGAACACCGGGGAGCTGTTTTTT.

By its share, this clonotype is medium-sized. This rearrangement joins TRBV14 to TRBJ2-1; no reliable D call. Trimming shortened V by 4 bases and J by 8 bases, and 9 bases separated the two germline ends. The CDR3 is 12 amino acids. Germline lookup yields CDR1 SGHDN and CDR2 FVKESK. The CDR3 DNA follows: TGTGCCAGCAGCCGTAAGGTCCATGAGCAGTTCTTC. This translates into CASSRKVHEQFF.

On this clonotype: This may come from a read error, since a much larger clone is one base off. J is TRBJ1-1 and V is TRBV20-1; the D gene is possibly TRBD1 (5 bases). The CDR3 covers 15 residues. Looked up from germline, CDR1 is DFQATT and CDR2 is SNEGSKA (reference sequence). V was clipped by 6 bases and J by 1 base, with 18 bases between them. CDR3 DNA sequence: TGCAGTGCCAGTAGTTGGGGACGCAGGAACACTGAAGCTTTCTTT. Protein product: CSASSWGRRNTEAFF.

The rearrangement uses TRBV10-3 and TRBJ2-6, with a possible D match to TRBD1 (7 bases). Trimming took 10 bases from V and 0 from J, leaving 16 bases between them. CDR3 length equals 16 residues. Per germline, CDR1 ENHRY and CDR2 SYGVKD. Written as DNA, the CDR3 is TGTGCCAGCAGGCGGGACAGTATCTCTGGGGCCAACGTCCTGACTTTC. It codes for CASRRDSISGANVLTF.

This clonotype was detected ten times or more. This chain joins TRBV27 and TRBJ1-6; D possibly corresponds to TRBD1 (6 bases). V lost 3 bases and J 10 bases, leaving 13 bases between the germline ends. Germline V gene sequence: CDR1 MNHEY, CDR2 SMNVEV (reference sequence). This CDR3 has 14 amino acids. For the CDR3, the DNA is TGTGCCAGCAGTTTCACAGGGCGGGCCTCACCCCTCCACTTT. It codes for CASSFTGRASPLHF.

J is TRBJ2-3 and V is TRBV10-2; D unresolved. Trimming removed 5 bases from V and 11 bases from J, with 17 bases in between. There are 13 residues in the CDR3. CDR1 is WSHSY and CDR2 is SAAADI in the germline V gene. CDR3: CASSITDSYGQYF. The CDR3 nucleotides read TGCGCCAGCAGTATCACAGACTCCTACGGGCAGTATTTT.

CDR3 region: CSVAIGTGDEKLFF. CDR3 sequence (DNA): TGCAGCGTTGCTATTGGGACAGGGGATGAAAAACTGTTTTTT. The V call is TRBV29-1, the J call TRBJ1-4, with 10 bases that match TRBD1. The CDR3 sequence is 14 residues long. The J segment lost 6 bases and the V segment lost 4 bases, leaving 5 bases of the junction unmatched. From germline, CDR1 is SQVTM and CDR2 ANQGSEA.

The chain couples TRBV25-1 to TRBJ1-6; D might be TRBD1 (5 bases). Trimming took 4 bases from V and 3 from J, leaving 10 bases between them. From germline, CDR1 is MGHDK and CDR2 SYGVNS. The CDR3 length is 15 residues. CDR3 region: CASSADDSYNSPLHF. CDR3 sequence (DNA): TGTGCCAGCAGTGCGGACGACAGCTATAATTCACCCCTCCACTTT.

This clonotype was counted at least ten times. V is TRBV2 and J is TRBJ1-2; 10 bases agree with TRBD1. Germline loops: CDR1 SNHLY, CDR2 FYNNEI. V gave up 3 bases and J gave up 0 bases; unmatched junction bases: 4. This CDR3 is 16 amino acids long. CDR3 nucleotides: TGTGCCAGCAGTGACGGGACAGGGGTTCCTAACTATGGCTACACCTTC. Its translation is CASSDGTGVPNYGYTF.

The rearrangement links TRBV5-6 to TRBJ2-1, with D hard to call. V lost 5 bases to trimming and J lost 15 bases, with 15 bases between them. Per the germline V gene, CDR1 is SGHDT and CDR2 is YYEEEE. This CDR3 has 11 residues. This CDR3 reads CASSVRQSLFF. The DNA of the CDR3 is TGTGCCAGCAGTGTCCGGCAAAGTTTGTTCTTC. The whole variable domain, filled in from reference TRBV5-6 and TRBJ2-1, reads DAGVTQSPTHLIKTRGQQVTLRCSPKSGHDTVSWYQQALGQGPQFIFQYYEEEERQRGNFPDRFSGHQFPNYSSELNVNALLLGDSALYLCASSVRQSLFFGPGTRLTVL.

The CDR3 is CASSYSGATYEQYF. The CDR3 DNA follows: TGTGCCAGCAGTTATAGCGGAGCAACCTACGAGCAGTACTTC. The gene calls are TRBV6-2 or TRBV6-3 and TRBJ2-7, with D possibly being TRBD2 (6 bases). This CDR3 comprises 14 residues. In germline, CDR1 is MNHEY, CDR2 SVGEGT. V lost 3 bases to trimming and J lost 2 bases, with 11 bases between them.

This clonotype was counted a single time. The chain is built from TRBV5-5 and TRBJ2-5; D is unresolved. The CDR3 runs to 14 residues. Germline lookup yields CDR1 SGHKS and CDR2 YYEKEE (reference sequence). V shed 2 bases and J shed 4 bases, with 12 bases lying between them. The DNA of the CDR3 is TGTGCCAGCAGCTTAAGGGTTTCAGGAGAGACCCAGTACTTC. Amino acids: CASSLRVSGETQYF.

Of note for this clonotype: At one boundary the junction diverges from the germline segment, which might be a read error. The genes are TRBV14 and TRBJ1-6, with 7 positions matching TRBD1. Germline-derived CDR1 and CDR2 are SGHDN and FVKESK. The CDR3 is 15 amino acids. This CDR3 reads CASSQVGGWGPPLHF. CDR3 nucleotide sequence: TGTGCCAGTAGCCAAGTAGGGGGCTGGGGTCCACCCCTCCACTTT.

The chain links TRBV7-9 to TRBJ1-4; TRBD1 might be the D (6 bases). The CDR3 has 13 amino acids. Trimming shortened V by 5 bases and J by 5 bases, and 9 bases separated the two germline ends. Germline CDR1 is SEHNR and CDR2 is FQNEAQ (reference sequence). The CDR3 region is CASSEQGNEKLFF. The CDR3 nucleotides read TGTGCCAGCAGCGAGCAGGGGAATGAAAAACTGTTTTTT.

The CDR3 DNA sequence: TGTGCCACCAGCAGAGATCCTAGCGGTGCCTTTTTTGCTGAGCAGTTCTTC. The encoded protein is CATSRDPSGAFFAEQFF. The chain combines TRBV15 with TRBJ2-1; 7 nucleotides agree with TRBD2. Germline V gene data show CDR1 as LNHNV and CDR2 as YYDKDF (reference sequence). J lost 9 bases, V lost 0 bases, and 14 bases had no gene match. The CDR3 contains 17 residues.

This clonotype has a single count. V and J are TRBV9 and TRBJ2-7, with D perhaps being TRBD1 or TRBD2 (6 bases each). V was pared by 4 bases and J by 6 bases, with 23 bases between. Germline V gene lookup returns CDR1 SGDLS and CDR2 YYNGEE. The CDR3 sequence is 16 residues long. The DNA for the CDR3 is TGTGCCAGCAGCCCCCAAAGTGGAGGGGGGATGGGCGAGCAGTACTTC. It specifies CASSPQSGGGMGEQYF.

The chain combines TRBV7-8 with TRBJ2-7; TRBD1 agrees at 12 bases. The length of the CDR3 is 14 residues. Per germline, CDR1 SGHVS and CDR2 FQNEAQ. Trimming took 8 bases from V and 4 from J; bases not matched to a gene: 6. The CDR3 region has the DNA TGTGCCAGCCGCGGGACAGGGGGCATTTACGAGCAGTACTTC. Protein: CASRGTGGIYEQYF.